This T cell receptor (beta chain) was observed in a study of monozygotic twins with inflammatory bowel disease. TCRdb reprocessed the 5' RACE reads, keeping one entry per CDR3 protein, no DNA. Here the sample table reports about 210,000 distinct CDR3 sequences. The sample taken for sequencing was blood. This TCR came from a human donor with ulcerative colitis or Crohn's disease, or a healthy co-twin of an affected twin (not recorded which).

The CDR3: CSARPGTADFSPLHF. The chain is built from TRBV20-1 and TRBJ1-6; TCRdb calls TRBD1, which cannot be checked without DNA. Germline V gene sequence: CDR1 DFQATT, CDR2 SNEGSKA (reference sequence). The length of the CDR3 is 15 residues.